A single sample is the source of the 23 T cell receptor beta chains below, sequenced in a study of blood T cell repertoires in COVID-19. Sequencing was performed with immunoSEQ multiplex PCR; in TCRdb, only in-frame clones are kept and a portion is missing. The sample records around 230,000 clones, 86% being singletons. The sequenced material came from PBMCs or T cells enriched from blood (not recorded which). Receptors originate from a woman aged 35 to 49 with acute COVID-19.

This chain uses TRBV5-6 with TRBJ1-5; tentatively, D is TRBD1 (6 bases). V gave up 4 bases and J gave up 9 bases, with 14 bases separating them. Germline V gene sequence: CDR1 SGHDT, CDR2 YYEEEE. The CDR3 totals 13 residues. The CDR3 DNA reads TGTGCCAGCAGCCAAGGGACACGGGGGCCCCAGCATTTT. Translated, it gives CASSQGTRGPQHF. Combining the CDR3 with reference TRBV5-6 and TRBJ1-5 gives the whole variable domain DAGVTQSPTHLIKTRGQQVTLRCSPKSGHDTVSWYQQALGQGPQFIFQYYEEEERQRGNFPDRFSGHQFPNYSSELNVNALLLGDSALYLCASSQGTRGPQHFGDGTRLSIL.

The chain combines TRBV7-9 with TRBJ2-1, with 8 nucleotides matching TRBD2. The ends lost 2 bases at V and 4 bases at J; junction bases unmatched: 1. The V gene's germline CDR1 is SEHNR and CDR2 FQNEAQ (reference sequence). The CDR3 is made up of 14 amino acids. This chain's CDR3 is CASSLQRGYNEQFF. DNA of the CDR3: TGTGCCAGCAGCTTACAGCGGGGGTACAATGAGCAGTTCTTC. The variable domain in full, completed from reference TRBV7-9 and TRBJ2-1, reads DTGVSQNPRHKITKRGQNVTFRCDPISEHNRLYWYRQTLGQGPEFLTYFQNEAQLEKSRLLSDRFSAERPKGSFSTLEIQRTEQGDSAMYLCASSLQRGYNEQFFGPGTRLTVL.

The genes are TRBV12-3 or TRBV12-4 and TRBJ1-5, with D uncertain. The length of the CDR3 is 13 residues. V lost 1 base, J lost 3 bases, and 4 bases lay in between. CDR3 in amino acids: CASSLGYNQPQHF. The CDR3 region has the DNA TGTGCCAGCAGTTTAGGTTACAATCAGCCCCAGCATTTT.

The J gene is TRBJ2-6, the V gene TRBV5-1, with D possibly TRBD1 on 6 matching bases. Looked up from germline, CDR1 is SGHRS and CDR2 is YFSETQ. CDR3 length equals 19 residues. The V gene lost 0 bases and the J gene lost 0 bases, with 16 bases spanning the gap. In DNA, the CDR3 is TGCGCCAGCAGCTTGGTTTCCGGCAGGGGTGGCTCTGGGGCCAACGTCCTGACTTTC. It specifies CASSLVSGRGGSGANVLTF.

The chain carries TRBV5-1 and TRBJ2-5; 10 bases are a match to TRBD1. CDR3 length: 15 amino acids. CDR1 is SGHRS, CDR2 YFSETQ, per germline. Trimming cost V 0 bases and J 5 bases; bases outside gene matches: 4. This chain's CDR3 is CASSLGQGAWETQYF. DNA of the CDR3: TGCGCCAGCAGCTTGGGACAGGGGGCTTGGGAGACCCAGTACTTC.

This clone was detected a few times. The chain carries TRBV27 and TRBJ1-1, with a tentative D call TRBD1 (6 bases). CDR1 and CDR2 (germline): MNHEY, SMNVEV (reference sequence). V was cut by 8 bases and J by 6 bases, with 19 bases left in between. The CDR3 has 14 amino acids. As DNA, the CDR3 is TGTGCCAGCCTGTGGGGGGGGCAGGTCTCTGAAGCTTTCTTT. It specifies CASLWGGQVSEAFF.

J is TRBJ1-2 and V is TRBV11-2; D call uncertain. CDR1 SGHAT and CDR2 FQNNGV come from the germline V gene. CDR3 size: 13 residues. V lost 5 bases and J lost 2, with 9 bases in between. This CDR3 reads CASSTGGNYGYTF. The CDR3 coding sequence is TGTGCCAGCAGCACGGGTGGAAACTATGGCTACACCTTC.

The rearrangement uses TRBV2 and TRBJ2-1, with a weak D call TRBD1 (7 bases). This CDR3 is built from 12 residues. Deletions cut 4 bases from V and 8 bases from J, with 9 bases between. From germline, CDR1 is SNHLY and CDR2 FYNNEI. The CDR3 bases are TGTGCCAGCAGTGGCAGGGGGGATGAGCAGTTCTTC. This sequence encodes CASSGRGDEQFF.

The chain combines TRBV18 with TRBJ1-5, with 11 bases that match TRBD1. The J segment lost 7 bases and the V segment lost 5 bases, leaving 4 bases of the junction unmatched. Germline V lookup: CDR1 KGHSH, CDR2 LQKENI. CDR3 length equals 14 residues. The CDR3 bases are TGTGCCAGCTCAACGGACAGGGGGCGACAGCCCCAGCATTTT. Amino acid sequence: CASSTDRGRQPQHF.

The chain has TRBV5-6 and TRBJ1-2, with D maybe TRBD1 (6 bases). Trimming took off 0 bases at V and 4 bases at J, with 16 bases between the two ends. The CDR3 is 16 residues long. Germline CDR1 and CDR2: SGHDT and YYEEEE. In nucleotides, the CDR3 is TGTGCCAGCAGCTTGGCGGGGGGGCGGATTCCCTATGGCTACACCTTC. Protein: CASSLAGGRIPYGYTF.

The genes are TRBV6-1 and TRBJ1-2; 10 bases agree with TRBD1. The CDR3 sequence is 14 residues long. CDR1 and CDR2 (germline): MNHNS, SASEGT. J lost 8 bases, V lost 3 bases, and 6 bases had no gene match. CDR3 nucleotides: TGTGCCAGCAGTGAGTCGGGACAGGGGAGCGGCTACACCTTC. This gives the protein CASSESGQGSGYTF.

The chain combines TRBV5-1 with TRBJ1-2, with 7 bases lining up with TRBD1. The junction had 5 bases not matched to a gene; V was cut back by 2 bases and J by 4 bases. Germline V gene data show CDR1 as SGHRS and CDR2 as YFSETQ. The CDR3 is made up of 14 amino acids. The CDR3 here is CASSLEGAGYGYTF. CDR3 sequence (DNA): TGCGCCAGCAGCTTAGAGGGGGCAGGCTATGGCTACACCTTC. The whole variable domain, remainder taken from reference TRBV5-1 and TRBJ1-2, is KAGVTQTPRYLIKTRGQQVTLSCSPISGHRSVSWYQQTPGQGLQFLFEYFSETQRNKGNFPGRFSGRQFSNSRSEMNVSTLELGDSALYLCASSLEGAGYGYTFGSGTRLTVV.

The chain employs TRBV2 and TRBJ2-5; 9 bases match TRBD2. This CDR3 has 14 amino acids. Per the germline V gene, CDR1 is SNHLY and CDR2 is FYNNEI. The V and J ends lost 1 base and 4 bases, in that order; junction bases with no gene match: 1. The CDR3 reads CASSEGTSVETQYF. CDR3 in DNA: TGTGCCAGCAGTGAAGGGACTAGCGTAGAGACCCAGTACTTC.

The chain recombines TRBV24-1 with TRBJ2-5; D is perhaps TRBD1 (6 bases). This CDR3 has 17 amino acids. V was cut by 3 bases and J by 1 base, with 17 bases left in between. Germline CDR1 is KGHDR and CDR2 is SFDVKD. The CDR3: CATSDPSSGVLQETQYF. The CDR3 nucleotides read TGTGCCACCAGTGATCCGAGTTCAGGGGTCCTCCAAGAGACCCAGTACTTC.

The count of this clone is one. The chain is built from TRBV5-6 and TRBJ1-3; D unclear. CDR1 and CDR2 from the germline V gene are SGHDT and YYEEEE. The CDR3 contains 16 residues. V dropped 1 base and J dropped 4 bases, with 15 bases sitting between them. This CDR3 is CASSLLLGGIGNTIYF. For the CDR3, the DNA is TGTGCCAGCAGCTTGTTGTTAGGAGGGATCGGAAACACCATATATTTT.

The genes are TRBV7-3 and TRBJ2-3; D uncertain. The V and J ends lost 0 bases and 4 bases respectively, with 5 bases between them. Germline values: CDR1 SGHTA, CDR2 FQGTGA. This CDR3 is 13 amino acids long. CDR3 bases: TGTGCCAGCAGCTTAACTCCTGCAGATACGCAGTATTTT. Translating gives CASSLTPADTQYF.

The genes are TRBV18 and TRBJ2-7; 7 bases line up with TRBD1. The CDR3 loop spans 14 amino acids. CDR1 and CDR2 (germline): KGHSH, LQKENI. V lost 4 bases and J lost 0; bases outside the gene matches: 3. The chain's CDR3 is CASSRDSLSYEQYF. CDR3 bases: TGTGCCAGCTCACGGGACAGTCTCTCCTACGAGCAGTACTTC. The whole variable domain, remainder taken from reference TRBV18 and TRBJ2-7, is NAGVMQNPRHLVRRRGQEARLRCSPMKGHSHVYWYRQLPEEGLKFMVYLQKENIIDESGMPKERFSAEFPKEGPSILRIQQVVRGDSAAYFCASSRDSLSYEQYFGPGTRLTVT.

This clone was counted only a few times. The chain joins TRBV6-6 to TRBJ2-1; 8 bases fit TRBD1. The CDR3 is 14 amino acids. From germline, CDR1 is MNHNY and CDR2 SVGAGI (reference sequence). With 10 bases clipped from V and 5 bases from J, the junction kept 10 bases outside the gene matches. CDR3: CATGDRGGHNEQFF. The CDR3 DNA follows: TGTGCCACCGGTGACAGGGGAGGTCACAATGAGCAGTTCTTC.

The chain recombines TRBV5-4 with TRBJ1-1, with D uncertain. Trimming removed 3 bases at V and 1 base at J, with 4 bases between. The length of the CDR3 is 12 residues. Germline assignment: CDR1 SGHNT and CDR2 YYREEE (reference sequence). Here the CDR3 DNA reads TGTGCCAGCAGCTCCAAGAACACTGAAGCTTTCTTT. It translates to CASSSKNTEAFF.

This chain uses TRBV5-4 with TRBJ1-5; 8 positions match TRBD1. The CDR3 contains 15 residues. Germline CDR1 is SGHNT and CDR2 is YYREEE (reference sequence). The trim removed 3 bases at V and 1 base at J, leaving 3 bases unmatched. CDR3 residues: CASSSGGASNQPQHF. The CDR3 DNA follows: TGTGCCAGCAGCTCAGGGGGCGCGAGCAATCAGCCCCAGCATTTT.

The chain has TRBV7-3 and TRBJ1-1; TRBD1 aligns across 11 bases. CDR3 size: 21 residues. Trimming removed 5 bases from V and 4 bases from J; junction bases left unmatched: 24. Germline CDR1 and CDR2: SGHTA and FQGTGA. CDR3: CASSPGRFSDRGRLGVTEAFF. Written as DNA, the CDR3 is TGTGCCAGCAGCCCGGGAAGGTTTTCGGACAGGGGGCGCCTGGGGGTCACTGAAGCTTTCTTT. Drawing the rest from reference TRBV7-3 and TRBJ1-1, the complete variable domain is GAGVSQTPSNKVTEKGKYVELRCDPISGHTALYWYRQSLGQGPEFLIYFQGTGAADDSGLPNDRFFAVRPEGSVSTLKIQRTERGDSAVYLCASSPGRFSDRGRLGVTEAFFGQGTRLTVV.

This CDR3 is CASATGGRTEAFF. The CDR3 region has the DNA TGCGCCAGCGCGACAGGGGGCCGGACTGAAGCTTTCTTT. This chain links TRBV5-1 with TRBJ1-1, with TRBD1 matching over 10 bases. This CDR3 region has 13 residues. Germline CDR1 and CDR2: SGHRS and YFSETQ. Trimming took 7 bases from V and 5 from J; bases not matched to a gene: 5.

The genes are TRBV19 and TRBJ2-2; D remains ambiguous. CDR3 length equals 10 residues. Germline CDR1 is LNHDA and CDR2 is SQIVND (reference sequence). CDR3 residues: CCSFAGELFF. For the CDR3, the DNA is TGTTGTAGTTTTGCCGGGGAGCTGTTTTTT.